This TCR beta chain derives from a study of blood T cell repertoires in COVID-19. Study context: Collection of acute and convalescent COVID-19 samples took place in the United States, Italy and Spain. Nucleic acid was either cDNA or gDNA, and it came from T cells, B-cell-depleted T cells, or PBMCs.

This CDR3 has 14 amino acids. The V gene's germline CDR1 is LNHDA and CDR2 SQIVND (reference sequence). Trimming removed 6 bases at V and 2 bases at J, with 11 bases between. This clone was recorded only once. Authors' analysis steps: By means of reference gene primer amplification, nucleated cell counts were estimated. The protocol was immunoSEQ multiplex PCR, while the TCRdb copy is restricted to in-frame clones and leaves out a portion. The V and J calls and clone size were taken over from that table, and D and trimming were inferred from the DNA. In the table there are tens of thousands of clones, more than 70% of which are singletons.

The chain joins TRBV19 to TRBJ1-5; D uncertain. The origin of this receptor is an elderly woman with acute or convalescent COVID-19. The sequenced sample consisted of peripheral blood. CDR3 residues: CASRPTEGNQPQHF. The CDR3 DNA sequence: TGTGCCAGTAGACCGACGGAGGGCAATCAGCCCCAGCATTTT.